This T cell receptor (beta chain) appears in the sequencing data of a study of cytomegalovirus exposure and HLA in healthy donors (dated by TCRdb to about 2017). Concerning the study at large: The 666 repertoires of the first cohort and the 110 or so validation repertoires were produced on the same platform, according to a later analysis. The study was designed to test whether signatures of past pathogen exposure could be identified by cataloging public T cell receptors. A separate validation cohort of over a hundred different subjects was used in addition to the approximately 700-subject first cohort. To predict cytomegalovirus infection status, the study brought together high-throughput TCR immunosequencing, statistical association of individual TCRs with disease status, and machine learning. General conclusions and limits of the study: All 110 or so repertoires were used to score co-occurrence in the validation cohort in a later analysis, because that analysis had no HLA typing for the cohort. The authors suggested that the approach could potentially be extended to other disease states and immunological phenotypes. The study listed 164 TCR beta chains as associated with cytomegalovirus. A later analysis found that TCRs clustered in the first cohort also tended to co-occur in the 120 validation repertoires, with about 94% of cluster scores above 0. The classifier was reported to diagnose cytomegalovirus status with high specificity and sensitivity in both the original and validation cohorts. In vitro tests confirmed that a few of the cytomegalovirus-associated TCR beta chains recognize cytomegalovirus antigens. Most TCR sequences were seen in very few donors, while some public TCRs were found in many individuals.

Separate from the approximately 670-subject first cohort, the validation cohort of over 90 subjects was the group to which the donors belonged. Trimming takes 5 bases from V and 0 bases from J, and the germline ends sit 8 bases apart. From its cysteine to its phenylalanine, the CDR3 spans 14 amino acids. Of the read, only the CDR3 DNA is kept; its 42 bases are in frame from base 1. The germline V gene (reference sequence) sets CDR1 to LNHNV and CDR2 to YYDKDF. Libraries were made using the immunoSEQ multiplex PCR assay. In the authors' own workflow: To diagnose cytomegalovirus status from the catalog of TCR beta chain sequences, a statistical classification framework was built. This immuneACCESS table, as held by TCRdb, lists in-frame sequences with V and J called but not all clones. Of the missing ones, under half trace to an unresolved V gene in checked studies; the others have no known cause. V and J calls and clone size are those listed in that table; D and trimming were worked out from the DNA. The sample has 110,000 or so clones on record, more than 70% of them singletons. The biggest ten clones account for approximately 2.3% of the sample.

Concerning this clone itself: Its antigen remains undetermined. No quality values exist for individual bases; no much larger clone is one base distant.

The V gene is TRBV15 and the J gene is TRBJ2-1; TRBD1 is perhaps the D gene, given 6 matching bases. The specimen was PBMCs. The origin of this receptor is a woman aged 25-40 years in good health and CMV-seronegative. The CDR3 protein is CATSPGASYNEQFF. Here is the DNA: TGTGCCACCAGCCCAGGGGCCTCCTACAATGAGCAGTTCTTC.